Given below is one T cell receptor (beta chain) in context. Only in-frame clones appear in the TCRdb table, and some are missing; sequencing was by immunoSEQ multiplex PCR. The sample has about 380,000 clones, 85% seen once; the top ten hold about 3.6%. The source of the sample is a study of blood T cell repertoires in COVID-19. Germline loops: CDR1 MGHDK, CDR2 SYGVNS. The CDR3 has 13 residues. V was trimmed by 1 base and J by 11 bases, leaving 9 bases between them. The specimen sequenced was peripheral blood. The chain is built from TRBV25-1 and TRBJ1-6, with D perhaps TRBD1 (5 bases). The TCR originated in a woman aged 18-29 years with acute or convalescent COVID-19. As DNA, the CDR3 is TGTGCCAGCAGTGAATTGGGGCGACCACCCCTCCACTTT. It yields the protein CASSELGRPPLHF.